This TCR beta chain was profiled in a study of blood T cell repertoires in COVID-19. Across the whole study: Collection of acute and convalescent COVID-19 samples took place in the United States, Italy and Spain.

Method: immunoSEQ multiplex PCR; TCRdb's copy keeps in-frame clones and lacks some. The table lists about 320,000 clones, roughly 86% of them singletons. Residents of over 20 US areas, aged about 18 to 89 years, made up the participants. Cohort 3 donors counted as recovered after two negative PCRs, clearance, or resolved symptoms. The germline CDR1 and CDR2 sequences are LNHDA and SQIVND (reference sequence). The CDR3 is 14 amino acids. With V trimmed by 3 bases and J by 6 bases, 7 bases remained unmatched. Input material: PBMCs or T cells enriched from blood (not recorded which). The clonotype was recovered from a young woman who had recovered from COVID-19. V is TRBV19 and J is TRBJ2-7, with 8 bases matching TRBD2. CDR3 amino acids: CASSIRTSSGEQYF. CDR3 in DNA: TGTGCCAGTAGTATTAGGACTAGCAGTGGCGAGCAGTACTTC.